The T cell receptor (beta chain) under discussion was sequenced for a study of shared clonotypes between healthy human individuals. The CDR3 is made up of 18 amino acids. Germline lookup yields CDR1 SGHDT and CDR2 YYEEEE. The V segment lost 0 bases and the J segment 6 bases; nucleotides outside the gene matches: 7. The DNA input per sorted-subset replicate PCR was about 0.2 ug, corresponding to roughly 30,000 T cell genomes. Sequencing used immunoSEQ multiplex PCR; TCRdb keeps in-frame clones, though not all of them. Of around 940,000 clones listed, more than 75% were seen once; the top ten hold about 1.5%.

The origin of this receptor is a man younger than 35 in good health. Source material: memory CD4+ T cells sorted from blood. Indicated subset: CD45RA-negative fraction. The genes are TRBV5-6 and TRBJ2-2; 14 bases are a match to TRBD2. In nucleotides, the CDR3 is TGTGCCAGCAGCTTGGGACTAGCGGGAGGGAGAATGGCCGGGGAGCTGTTTTTT. Its translation: CASSLGLAGGRMAGELFF.